This T cell receptor beta chain was identified during a study of lymphopenia after photon versus proton radiotherapy. Profiled with immunoSEQ multiplex PCR; TCRdb holds only in-frame clones, not every one. This table has approximately 25,000 clones, roughly 85% appearing once. Trimming stripped 6 bases from V and 6 bases from J, with 21 bases between. CDR3 length: 15 amino acids. Germline assignment: CDR1 MNHEY and CDR2 SMNVEV (reference sequence). Study-level points and caveats: After lymphocyte nadir, photon-treated repertoires showed oligoclonal expansion, especially CD8+ Temra.

About this clone: Its antigen is not identified.

This specimen consisted of peripheral blood, obtained from a patient treated with proton-based radiotherapy. The chain links TRBV27 to TRBJ2-7; either TRBD1 or TRBD2 may supply D (6 bases each). The receptor's source is a woman between 70 and 85 years old with pancreatic cancer. CDR3 sequence: CASSSSGGGGGEQYF. The CDR3 DNA follows: TGTGCCAGCAGCTCGAGTGGTGGAGGAGGGGGCGAGCAGTACTTC.